This T cell receptor (beta chain) was captured in a study of blood T cell repertoires in COVID-19. Assay: immunoSEQ multiplex PCR; the TCRdb copy retains only in-frame clones and omits some. The table has hundreds of thousands of clones, 84% seen once. V shed 6 bases and J 4 bases; nucleotides not matched to a gene: 4. Per germline, CDR1 ENHRY and CDR2 SYGVKD. CDR3 length: 13 amino acids. Material for sequencing was peripheral blood. The J gene is TRBJ2-5, the V gene TRBV10-3; TRBD1 agrees at 8 bases. The origin of this receptor is a human donor in a cohort sampled during active COVID-19. The CDR3: CAIRDTGGETQYF. CDR3 DNA sequence: TGTGCCATCAGGGACACAGGGGGAGAGACCCAGTACTTC.